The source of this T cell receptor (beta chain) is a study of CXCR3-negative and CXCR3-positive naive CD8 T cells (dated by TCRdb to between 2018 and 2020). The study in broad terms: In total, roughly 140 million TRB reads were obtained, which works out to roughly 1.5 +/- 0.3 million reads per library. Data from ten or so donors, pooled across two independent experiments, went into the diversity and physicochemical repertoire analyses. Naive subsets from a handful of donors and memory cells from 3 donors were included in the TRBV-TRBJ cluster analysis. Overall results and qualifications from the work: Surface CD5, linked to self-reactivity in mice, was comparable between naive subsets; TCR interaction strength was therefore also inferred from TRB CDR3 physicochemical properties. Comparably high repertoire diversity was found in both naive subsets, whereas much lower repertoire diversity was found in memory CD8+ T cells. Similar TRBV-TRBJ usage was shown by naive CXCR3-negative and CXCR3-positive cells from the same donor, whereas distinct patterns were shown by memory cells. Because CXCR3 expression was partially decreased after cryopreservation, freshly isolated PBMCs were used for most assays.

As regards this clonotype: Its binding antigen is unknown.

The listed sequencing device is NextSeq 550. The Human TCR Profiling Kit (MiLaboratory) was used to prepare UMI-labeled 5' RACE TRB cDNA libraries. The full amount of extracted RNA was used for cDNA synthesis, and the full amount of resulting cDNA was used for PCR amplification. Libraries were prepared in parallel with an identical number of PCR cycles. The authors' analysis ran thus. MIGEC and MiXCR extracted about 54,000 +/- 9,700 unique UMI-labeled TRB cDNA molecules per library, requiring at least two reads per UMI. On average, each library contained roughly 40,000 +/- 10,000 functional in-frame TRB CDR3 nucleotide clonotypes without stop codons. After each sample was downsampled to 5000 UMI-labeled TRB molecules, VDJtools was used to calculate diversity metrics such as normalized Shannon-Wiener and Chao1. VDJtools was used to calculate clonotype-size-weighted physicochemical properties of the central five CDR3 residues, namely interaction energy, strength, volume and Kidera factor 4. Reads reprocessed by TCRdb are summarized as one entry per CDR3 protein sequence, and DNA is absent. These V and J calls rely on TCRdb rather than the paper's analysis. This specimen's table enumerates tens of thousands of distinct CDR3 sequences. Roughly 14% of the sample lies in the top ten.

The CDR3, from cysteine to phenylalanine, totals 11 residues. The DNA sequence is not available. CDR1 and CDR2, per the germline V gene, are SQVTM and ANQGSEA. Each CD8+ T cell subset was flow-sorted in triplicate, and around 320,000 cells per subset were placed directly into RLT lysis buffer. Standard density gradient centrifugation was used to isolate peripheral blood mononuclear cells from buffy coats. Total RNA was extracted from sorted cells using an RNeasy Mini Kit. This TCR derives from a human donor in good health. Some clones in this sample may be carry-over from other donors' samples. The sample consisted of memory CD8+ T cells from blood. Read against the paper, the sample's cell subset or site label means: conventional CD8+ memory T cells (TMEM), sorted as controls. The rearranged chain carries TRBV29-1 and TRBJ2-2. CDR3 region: CSVELNGELFF.